Listed below are T cell receptor beta chains from one sample, sequenced in a study of blood T cell repertoires in COVID-19. Libraries were prepared by immunoSEQ multiplex PCR; TCRdb keeps only in-frame clonotypes and omits some of them. The data contain a few hundred thousand clones, about nine tenths of them singletons. Source material: peripheral blood. The source of these receptors is a young adult with COVID-19, enrolled during active disease. Both conserved end residues are part of each CDR3. D genes are given only for firm matches. Clone sizes are given selectively: once, few, many, or a class where the clone is expanded.

D gene: .; V gene: TRBV5-1; J gene: TRBJ2-4; clone size: once; CDR3 protein: CASSLTGTKNIQYF
D gene: .; V gene: TRBV29-1; J gene: TRBJ1-1; clone size: .; CDR3 protein: CSVGQVARSEAFF
D gene: .; V gene: TRBV7-2; J gene: TRBJ2-1; clone size: .; CDR3 protein: CASSGPGTSYNEQFF
D gene: .; V gene: TRBV27; J gene: TRBJ1-5; clone size: .; CDR3 protein: CASSPAGQPQHF
D gene: TRBD1; V gene: TRBV6-6; J gene: TRBJ1-1; clone size: .; CDR3 protein: CASSYRWDSEAFF
D gene: TRBD1; V gene: TRBV5-1; J gene: TRBJ2-5; clone size: few; CDR3 protein: CASKISDRVGETQYF
D gene: .; V gene: TRBV16; J gene: TRBJ1-5; clone size: .; CDR3 protein: CASSPGWPANQPQHF
D gene: .; V gene: TRBV5-1; J gene: TRBJ2-2; clone size: .; CDR3 protein: CASTLYGSNTGELFF
D gene: TRBD1; V gene: TRBV10-3; J gene: TRBJ2-3; clone size: .; CDR3 protein: CATRTGSDTQYF
D gene: TRBD2; V gene: TRBV7-2; J gene: TRBJ2-7; clone size: .; CDR3 protein: CASSPGGKNYEQYF
D gene: .; V gene: TRBV4-3; J gene: TRBJ1-2; clone size: .; CDR3 protein: CASSQGPSDIYGYTF
D gene: TRBD1; V gene: TRBV2; J gene: TRBJ1-1; clone size: .; CDR3 protein: CASSPGQGAPTEAFF
D gene: TRBD1; V gene: TRBV5-1; J gene: TRBJ2-1; clone size: once; CDR3 protein: CASSRGTGDHLNEQFF
D gene: .; V gene: TRBV30; J gene: TRBJ1-1; clone size: .; CDR3 protein: CAWRRRPYGAFF
D gene: TRBD1; V gene: TRBV9; J gene: TRBJ2-5; clone size: few; CDR3 protein: CASSASRGQETQYF
D gene: .; V gene: TRBV6-2/TRBV6-3; J gene: TRBJ1-2; clone size: once; CDR3 protein: CASSYLTGDYGYTF
D gene: TRBD2; V gene: TRBV7-8; J gene: TRBJ2-5; clone size: many; CDR3 protein: CASSLGLALETQYF
D gene: .; V gene: TRBV11-2; J gene: TRBJ1-5; clone size: .; CDR3 protein: CASSLTGNQPQHF
D gene: .; V gene: TRBV13; J gene: TRBJ2-7; clone size: .; CDR3 protein: CASSSGTPGNEQYF
D gene: TRBD1; V gene: TRBV6-1; J gene: TRBJ1-1; clone size: .; CDR3 protein: CASSERSDRGTEAFF
D gene: TRBD1; V gene: TRBV4-1; J gene: TRBJ2-7; clone size: .; CDR3 protein: CASSQGDRSTYEQYF
D gene: .; V gene: TRBV28; J gene: TRBJ2-5; clone size: .; CDR3 protein: CASRADLMQETQYF
D gene: .; V gene: TRBV10-3; J gene: TRBJ1-2; clone size: .; CDR3 protein: CAISDSGAGNGYTF
D gene: TRBD2; V gene: TRBV5-4; J gene: TRBJ2-7; clone size: .; CDR3 protein: CASSKRLAGISYEQYF
D gene: .; V gene: TRBV21-1; J gene: TRBJ1-5; clone size: .; CDR3 protein: CASSKPPDRVPYSNQPQHF
D gene: TRBD1; V gene: TRBV7-9; J gene: TRBJ1-6; clone size: .; CDR3 protein: CASSPDRGSDNSPLHF
D gene: .; V gene: TRBV14; J gene: TRBJ1-6; clone size: .; CDR3 protein: CASSQVGSPLHF
D gene: .; V gene: TRBV19; J gene: TRBJ2-1; clone size: .; CDR3 protein: CASSIGLARSNEQFF
D gene: TRBD1; V gene: TRBV6-5; J gene: TRBJ1-2; clone size: .; CDR3 protein: CASGTGTNYGYTF
D gene: .; V gene: TRBV7-8; J gene: TRBJ1-4; clone size: .; CDR3 protein: CASSRDSRSNEKLFF
D gene: .; V gene: TRBV2; J gene: TRBJ1-2; clone size: .; CDR3 protein: CASDPGYGLYGYTF
D gene: TRBD2; V gene: TRBV20-1; J gene: TRBJ2-7; clone size: .; CDR3 protein: CSASWGRAYEQYF
D gene: .; V gene: TRBV7-9; J gene: TRBJ1-2; clone size: few; CDR3 protein: CASSLANMAAYGYTF
D gene: TRBD1; V gene: TRBV11-3; J gene: TRBJ2-5; clone size: .; CDR3 protein: CASSWGTGQETQYF
D gene: .; V gene: TRBV19; J gene: TRBJ2-1; clone size: .; CDR3 protein: CASKQASSSYNEQFF
D gene: TRBD1; V gene: TRBV5-1; J gene: TRBJ2-2; clone size: .; CDR3 protein: CASSLEGQGAGEPFF
D gene: .; V gene: TRBV9; J gene: TRBJ1-3; clone size: .; CDR3 protein: CASSVEGGYSGNTIYF
D gene: .; V gene: TRBV14; J gene: TRBJ2-3; clone size: .; CDR3 protein: CASSQQLGGTDTQYF
D gene: .; V gene: TRBV4-1; J gene: TRBJ2-7; clone size: .; CDR3 protein: CASSQVVYLTDEQYF
D gene: TRBD2; V gene: TRBV5-8; J gene: TRBJ2-1; clone size: once; CDR3 protein: CASSHYSGSISEQFF
D gene: TRBD2; V gene: TRBV4-1; J gene: TRBJ2-2; clone size: once; CDR3 protein: CASRRGGSTGELFF
D gene: TRBD1; V gene: TRBV7-8; J gene: TRBJ1-3; clone size: .; CDR3 protein: CASSFNTGAGNTIYF
D gene: .; V gene: TRBV4-1; J gene: TRBJ2-7; clone size: .; CDR3 protein: CASSQAQGWSYEQYF
D gene: .; V gene: TRBV2; J gene: TRBJ1-4; clone size: .; CDR3 protein: CASREGGSSPDF
D gene: TRBD1; V gene: TRBV2; J gene: TRBJ1-6; clone size: .; CDR3 protein: CASRTGQDNSPLHF
D gene: TRBD1; V gene: TRBV7-9; J gene: TRBJ1-1; clone size: .; CDR3 protein: CASSKNKGQGSEAFF
D gene: TRBD1; V gene: TRBV11-2; J gene: TRBJ1-2; clone size: .; CDR3 protein: CASSSIQGKRNYGYTF
D gene: TRBD2; V gene: TRBV2; J gene: TRBJ2-7; clone size: .; CDR3 protein: CASSRLAGSNEQYF
D gene: .; V gene: TRBV6-5; J gene: TRBJ2-5; clone size: .; CDR3 protein: CASSDSDEETQYF
D gene: TRBD2; V gene: TRBV25-1; J gene: TRBJ2-5; clone size: .; CDR3 protein: CASSEYRRKGGQETQYF
D gene: TRBD1; V gene: TRBV9; J gene: TRBJ1-6; clone size: .; CDR3 protein: CASSVEGAGNSPLHF
D gene: .; V gene: TRBV27; J gene: TRBJ2-7; clone size: .; CDR3 protein: CASSLLAGEQYF
D gene: TRBD1; V gene: TRBV5-4; J gene: TRBJ1-4; clone size: .; CDR3 protein: CASSQTGDNEKLFF
D gene: .; V gene: TRBV6-5; J gene: TRBJ1-5; clone size: few; CDR3 protein: CASRAHRSPNQPQHF
D gene: .; V gene: TRBV25-1; J gene: TRBJ1-3; clone size: .; CDR3 protein: CASSVRGDSGNTIYF
D gene: .; V gene: TRBV28; J gene: TRBJ2-3; clone size: .; CDR3 protein: CASSKEGATDTQYF
D gene: TRBD1; V gene: TRBV4-1; J gene: TRBJ1-2; clone size: .; CDR3 protein: CASSQDRVVGYTF
D gene: TRBD2; V gene: TRBV27; J gene: TRBJ2-1; clone size: .; CDR3 protein: CASSFASGSWNEQFF